This is a list of T cell receptor beta chains from one sample in a study of cytomegalovirus exposure and HLA in healthy donors. The assay was immunoSEQ multiplex PCR, and TCRdb's table has in-frame clones only and misses some. The sample contains about 110,000 clones, around nine tenths of which appear only once. Sequenced: PBMCs. The receptors shown here come from a woman in her 30s in good health and CMV-seropositive. The conserved cysteine and the conserved F or W are not part of the CDR3 here. The order of the fields is D gene, J gene, V gene, clone size, CDR3 protein. D genes are given only for firm matches. For some rows the clone size is stated as once, few or many, or as a class when expanded; others skip it.

>NA|TRBJ2-1|TRBV27|NA
ASSLTSGGPNEQF
>TRBD1|TRBJ1-2|TRBV7-2|once
ASSPIVQGAVGYT
>NA|TRBJ2-1|TRBV5-1|NA
ASSFEAGSYNEQF
>NA|TRBJ2-5|TRBV6-5|NA
ASSPRGEPQETQY
>NA|TRBJ1-3|TRBV30|NA
AWGGAGNTIY
>NA|TRBJ1-2|TRBV21-1|NA
ASSSTGLRKDYGYT
>TRBD2|TRBJ2-3|TRBV2|NA
ASTASSGSVTDTQY
>NA|TRBJ1-3|TRBV7-9|NA
ASSRGNTIY
>NA|TRBJ1-6|TRBV4-2|NA
ASSQAGDSPLH
>NA|TRBJ2-7|TRBV4-1|NA
ASSQPTVGLYEQY
>TRBD1|TRBJ2-7|TRBV28|NA
ASSRQGFSYEQY
>NA|TRBJ2-7|TRBV15|NA
ATSRGLISSSYEQY
>NA|TRBJ1-5|TRBV4-2|NA
ASSQDGQFNQPQH